The 12 T cell receptor beta chains below all came from one sample that was sequenced in a study of technical replicates of blood from several donors. Sequencing was performed with immunoSEQ multiplex PCR; in TCRdb, only in-frame clones are kept and a portion is missing. This sample has about 88,000 clones, with less than 95% found just once. The sequencing sample was made of T cells isolated from PBMCs. These receptors came from a human donor in good health.

V and J are TRBV4-2 and TRBJ2-2; 7 nucleotides align to TRBD2. Germline loops: CDR1 LGHNA, CDR2 YNFKEQ. V lost 1 base and J lost 1; bases outside the gene matches: 0. The CDR3 contains 15 residues. For the CDR3, the DNA is TGTGCCAGCAGCCAAGCGGGGGGGAACACCGGGGAGCTGTTTTTT. Translated, it gives CASSQAGGNTGELFF.

V gene TRBV18 combines with J gene TRBJ1-1; 7 bases are a match to TRBD1. V trimming: 3 bases; J trimming: 0 bases; junction bases outside the gene matches: 19. The CDR3 totals 20 residues. Germline V gene sequence: CDR1 KGHSH, CDR2 LQKENI. This CDR3 is CASSPKGQRYVLTMNTEAFF. In nucleotides, the CDR3 is TGTGCCAGCTCACCCAAGGGACAGCGATACGTACTGACAATGAACACTGAAGCTTTCTTT.

This clone was recorded once. J is TRBJ1-5 and V is TRBV28, with 8 bases identical to TRBD1. V was pared by 6 bases and J by 7 bases, with 8 bases of the junction left unmatched. The CDR3 totals 14 residues. The V gene's germline CDR1 is MDHEN and CDR2 SYDVKM. The CDR3 nucleotides are TGTGCCAGCAGCCAAACAGGGGGAACCCAGCCCCAGCATTTT. Protein product: CASSQTGGTQPQHF.

The chain employs TRBV28 and TRBJ2-3; TRBD2 agrees at 8 bases. Unmatched junction bases numbered 19, after V lost 4 bases and J lost 1 base. The germline V gene encodes CDR1 MDHEN and CDR2 SYDVKM. This CDR3 spans 20 amino acids. The CDR3 protein is CASSSFPGRQRERGTDTQYF. The CDR3 DNA sequence: TGTGCCAGCAGTTCTTTTCCGGGACGGCAGCGGGAGCGGGGCACAGATACGCAGTATTTT.

This chain links TRBV7-9 with TRBJ1-1; the D is unclear. This CDR3 comprises 14 residues. Germline assignment: CDR1 SEHNR and CDR2 FQNEAQ (reference sequence). Trimming pared 6 bases from V and 1 base from J, leaving 12 bases between. CDR3 DNA sequence: TGTGCCAGCAGTCGACGCTCGGGGAACACTGAAGCTTTCTTT. It translates to CASSRRSGNTEAFF.

This clone has a single count. The rearrangement links TRBV30 to TRBJ2-7; maybe TRBD2 (6 bases). The V gene's germline CDR1 is GTSNPN and CDR2 SVGIG (reference sequence). With 5 bases removed from V and 5 bases from J, the gap between germline ends came to 13 bases. The CDR3 runs 12 residues. The CDR3 region is CAWLGGKHEQYF. The CDR3 DNA reads TGTGCCTGGCTCGGGGGTAAGCACGAGCAGTACTTC.

The chain uses TRBV7-9 and TRBJ2-7; 8 nucleotides agree with TRBD2. Germline values: CDR1 SEHNR, CDR2 FQNEAQ (reference sequence). The V gene end was trimmed by 5 bases and the J gene end by 0 bases; junction bases not matched to a gene: 9. The CDR3 totals 16 residues. CDR3 nucleotide sequence: TGTGCCAGCAGCGGAACTAGGGGACTAGACTCCTACGAGCAGTACTTC. Amino acids: CASSGTRGLDSYEQYF.

The genes are TRBV27 and TRBJ2-7, with D perhaps TRBD2 (6 bases). The CDR3 has 12 amino acids. Trimming took 8 bases from V and 3 from J, leaving 11 bases between them. Germline loops: CDR1 MNHEY, CDR2 SMNVEV (reference sequence). For the CDR3, the DNA is TGTGCCAGCCAGACGCGGGGCTACGAGCAGTACTTC. Translated: CASQTRGYEQYF.

V and J are TRBV5-1 and TRBJ2-1; the match to TRBD2 covers 12 bases. The CDR3 is made up of 20 amino acids. V was pared by 6 bases and J by 0 bases, with 16 bases of the junction left unmatched. CDR1 and CDR2 (germline): SGHRS, YFSETQ. In DNA form, the CDR3 reads TGCGCCAGCAACCCCGGCGGACTAGCGGGGTCTTTAAGCTCCTACAATGAGCAGTTCTTC. Its translation is CASNPGGLAGSLSSYNEQFF.

V usage is TRBV6-5 and J usage is TRBJ1-1; unclear D gene. The V and J ends lost 8 bases and 2 bases respectively, with 15 bases between them. CDR1 is MNHEY and CDR2 is SVGAGI in the germline V gene. This CDR3 contains 14 residues. The CDR3 loop is CASGKTALNTEAFF. For the CDR3, the DNA is TGTGCCAGCGGTAAAACAGCCCTAAACACTGAAGCTTTCTTT.

The chain recombines TRBV10-2 with TRBJ1-5; D ambiguous. V lost 3 bases, J lost 0 bases, and 9 bases lay in between. The CDR3 loop spans 15 amino acids. In germline, CDR1 is WSHSY, CDR2 SAAADI. Here the CDR3 reads CASSDSGYSNQPQHF. The CDR3 nucleotides read TGCGCCAGCAGTGATTCGGGGTATAGCAATCAGCCCCAGCATTTT.

CDR3 in amino acids: CASGLTGVQNTEAFF. CDR3 bases: TGTGCCAGCGGTTTGACAGGGGTCCAGAACACTGAAGCTTTCTTT. The chain carries TRBV6-1 and TRBJ1-1, with 8 bases lining up with TRBD1. V lost 8 bases, J lost 1 base, and 9 bases stayed unmatched. The germline gives CDR1 MNHNS, CDR2 SASEGT. The length of the CDR3 is 15 residues.